This passage covers 20 T cell receptor beta chains from one sample sequenced in a study of OX40 agonist ivuxolimab in advanced cancers. The table came from immunoSEQ multiplex PCR; TCRdb's copy has only in-frame clones and leaves some out. The sample carries about 39,000 clones, roughly 92% recorded once. The sample in question was CD4+ or CD8+ T cells sorted from blood, obtained in a trial of the OX40 agonist ivuxolimab. The receptors shown here come from an adult with an advanced solid tumor such as melanoma, head and neck, liver or kidney cancer.

The gene calls are TRBV11-2 and TRBJ2-7; 10 positions match TRBD1. The length of the CDR3 is 13 residues. Germline loops: CDR1 SGHAT, CDR2 FQNNGV. V trimming: 4 bases; J trimming: 4 bases; junction bases outside the gene matches: 1. CDR3 bases: TGTGCCAGCAGCTCGGGACAGGGGTACGAGCAGTACTTC. Its protein product is CASSSGQGYEQYF.

The genes are TRBV2 and TRBJ2-2; the D is unclear. V was cut by 2 bases and J by 4 bases, with 11 bases left in between. The CDR3 length is 15 residues. Germline assignment: CDR1 SNHLY and CDR2 FYNNEI. CDR3 amino acids: CASSELAASTGELFF. The CDR3 DNA is TGTGCCAGCAGTGAATTAGCAGCGAGCACCGGGGAGCTGTTTTTT.

This chain uses TRBV6-1 with TRBJ1-6; D uncertain. The CDR3 extends over 14 amino acids. V lost 2 bases and J lost 11, with 13 bases in between. Germline CDR1 MNHNS, CDR2 SASEGT. DNA of the CDR3: TGTGCCAGCAGTGAATTCAGAGAGGTAGCACCCCTCCACTTT. Protein product: CASSEFREVAPLHF.

This clone is medium-sized by share. The chain combines TRBV19 with TRBJ1-1; D is perhaps TRBD1 (6 bases). CDR3 length equals 14 residues. Germline CDR1 is LNHDA and CDR2 is SQIVND (reference sequence). V was shortened by 5 bases and J by 1 base, with 11 bases between the two germline ends. The CDR3 here is CASSGGQTNTEAFF. In nucleotides, the CDR3 is TGTGCCAGTAGTGGCGGACAGACGAACACTGAAGCTTTCTTT.

The rearrangement links TRBV7-6 to TRBJ2-7; TRBD1 aligns across 7 bases. From germline, CDR1 is SGHVS and CDR2 FNYEAQ. This CDR3 spans 13 amino acids. V trimming: 5 bases; J trimming: 1 base; junction bases outside the gene matches: 2. This chain's CDR3 is CASSPGQSYEQYF. CDR3 bases: TGTGCCAGCAGCCCGGGACAGTCCTACGAGCAGTACTTC.

This rearrangement joins TRBV7-9 to TRBJ2-1; 10 nucleotides agree with TRBD1. V shed 5 bases, J shed 6 bases, and the junction held 4 bases outside the gene matches. CDR3 length: 14 residues. Per the germline V gene, CDR1 is SEHNR and CDR2 is FQNEAQ (reference sequence). CDR3 protein: CASSHRDRGNEQFF. The CDR3 DNA is TGTGCCAGCAGCCACCGGGACAGGGGCAATGAGCAGTTCTTC.

The chain employs TRBV7-8 and TRBJ2-3; no definite D call. CDR1 is SGHVS and CDR2 is FQNEAQ in the germline V gene. The CDR3 consists of 19 residues. V gave up 3 bases and J gave up 1 base, with 23 bases separating them. The chain's CDR3 is CASSFSPLRSATGTDTQYF. The CDR3 region has the DNA TGTGCCAGCAGCTTTAGCCCACTCCGGTCAGCGACTGGCACAGATACGCAGTATTTT.

This clone is a singleton in its sample. The V gene is TRBV7-9, the J gene TRBJ1-4, with D perhaps TRBD1 (6 bases). Germline lookup yields CDR1 SEHNR and CDR2 FQNEAQ (reference sequence). CDR3 length: 13 amino acids. The V end lost 5 bases, the J end lost 8 bases, and 12 bases lay between the germline ends. CDR3 sequence (DNA): TGTGCCAGCAGCGACGGACAGAGGGAAAAACTGTTTTTT. Translated: CASSDGQREKLFF.

This chain joins TRBV5-6 and TRBJ2-7, with 8 bases aligning to TRBD2. Germline loops: CDR1 SGHDT, CDR2 YYEEEE. CDR3 length: 15 amino acids. V shed 3 bases, J shed 3 bases, and the junction held 8 bases outside the gene matches. Here the CDR3 reads CASSSESGRVYEQYF. In nucleotides, the CDR3 is TGTGCCAGCAGCTCGGAAAGCGGGAGAGTCTACGAGCAGTACTTC.

The V call is TRBV4-1, the J call TRBJ1-3; D might be TRBD1 (6 bases). The CDR3 is 14 residues long. Germline CDR1 is MGHRA and CDR2 is YSYEKL. V lost 3 bases and J 3 bases, leaving 9 bases between the germline ends. The CDR3 DNA reads TGCGCCAGCAGCCAGACAGGACTTGGAAACACCATATATTTT. It specifies CASSQTGLGNTIYF.

The CDR3 spells CASTDSLRGYETQYF. DNA for the CDR3: TGTGCCAGCACCGATTCCCTCCGCGGGTACGAGACCCAGTACTTC. The chain has TRBV5-4 and TRBJ2-5; a weak D match, TRBD2 (5 bases). The ends were cut back, 6 bases at V and 5 bases at J, with 20 bases in the middle. There are 15 residues in the CDR3. CDR1 is SGHNT, CDR2 YYREEE, per germline (reference sequence). The whole variable domain, remainder taken from reference TRBV5-4 and TRBJ2-5, is ETGVTQSPTHLIKTRGQQVTLRCSSQSGHNTVSWYQQALGQGPQFIFQYYREEENGRGNFPPRFSGLQFPNYSSELNVNALELDDSALYLCASTDSLRGYETQYFGPGTRLLVL.

This clone occurred a few times. The CDR3 region has the DNA TGTGCCAGCAGCTTTGACGGAGTTAAGACCTACGAGCAGTACTTC. As protein: CASSFDGVKTYEQYF. This chain joins TRBV5-4 and TRBJ2-7; D unclear. V gave up 2 bases and J gave up 2 bases, with 14 bases separating them. The CDR3 is 15 residues long. Germline V gene sequence: CDR1 SGHNT, CDR2 YYREEE (reference sequence).

This clone was detected once. The chain carries TRBV20-1 and TRBJ2-7, with no clear D. V was cut by 5 bases and J by 3 bases, with 2 bases left in between. There are 9 residues in the CDR3. Germline V gives CDR1 DFQATT, CDR2 SNEGSKA (reference sequence). The DNA for the CDR3 is TGCAGTGCTGGCTACGAGCAGTACTTC. Translation: CSAGYEQYF.

This chain links TRBV30 with TRBJ2-7, with unresolved D. Germline CDR1 is GTSNPN and CDR2 is SVGIG (reference sequence). The ends were cut back, 6 bases at V and 3 bases at J, with 12 bases in the middle. This CDR3 contains 12 residues. CDR3 protein: CACSEVGYEQYF. DNA of the CDR3: TGTGCCTGCTCCGAAGTTGGCTACGAGCAGTACTTC.

The V gene is TRBV29-1, the J gene TRBJ2-3; D might be TRBD1 or TRBD2, each matching 5 bases. Germline V gives CDR1 SQVTM, CDR2 ANQGSEA. The length of the CDR3 is 15 residues. V lost 1 base and J lost 3, with 14 bases in between. DNA of the CDR3: TGCAGCGTTGAAGTTGTCGGGGACCGAACAGATACGCAGTATTTT. The encoded protein is CSVEVVGDRTDTQYF.

The V and J genes are TRBV10-3 and TRBJ2-7; 7 bases agree with TRBD2. There are 15 residues in the CDR3. Per germline, CDR1 ENHRY and CDR2 SYGVKD. V was pared by 3 bases and J by 5 bases, with 10 bases of the junction left unmatched. CDR3 region: CAISDDGGSGNEQYF. The CDR3 DNA reads as TGTGCCATCAGTGATGATGGCGGGAGCGGGAACGAGCAGTACTTC.

The chain couples TRBV9 to TRBJ2-5; 10 bases are a match to TRBD2. The V gene end was trimmed by 7 bases and the J gene end by 3 bases; junction bases not matched to a gene: 24. Germline V gene lookup returns CDR1 SGDLS and CDR2 YYNGEE. This CDR3 contains 20 residues. The CDR3 here is CASPTWRPLAGAWKEETQYF. In DNA form, the CDR3 reads TGTGCCAGCCCTACGTGGCGGCCGCTAGCGGGAGCGTGGAAAGAAGAGACCCAGTACTTC.

The chain is built from TRBV5-1 and TRBJ2-7, with 7 bases matching TRBD1. CDR1 and CDR2 from the germline V gene are SGHRS and YFSETQ. The CDR3 loop spans 14 amino acids. J lost 3 bases, V lost 4 bases, and 7 bases had no gene match. The CDR3 protein is CASSPRDRSYEQYF. CDR3 nucleotides: TGCGCCAGCAGCCCCCGGGACAGAAGCTACGAGCAGTACTTC.

The J gene is TRBJ2-7, the V gene TRBV4-1, with D perhaps matching TRBD2 (6 bases). There are 15 residues in the CDR3. V was clipped by 2 bases and J by 0 bases, with 11 bases between them. Germline V gene lookup returns CDR1 MGHRA and CDR2 YSYEKL. CDR3 nucleotide sequence: TGCGCCAGCAGCCAAAGGGCGGGGAGCTCCTACGAGCAGTACTTC. This encodes CASSQRAGSSYEQYF.

This clone was detected once. The chain joins TRBV6-1 to TRBJ2-7, with D unresolved. Trimming removed 1 base from V and 0 bases from J, with 10 bases in between. CDR1 is MNHNS and CDR2 is SASEGT in the germline V gene. The CDR3 totals 15 residues. In DNA, the CDR3 is TGTGCCAGCAGTGAAGTGGTCAGTTTCTCCTACGAGCAGTACTTC. Protein product: CASSEVVSFSYEQYF.